What follows are 32 T cell receptor beta chains derived from one specimen sequenced in a study of T cell repertoires in cytomegalovirus infection. TCRdb analysed the reads with MiXCR anew, one entry per CDR3 protein. The sample includes 350,000 to 450,000 distinct CDR3 sequences, roughly 20% of them seen just once. Sample: PBMCs. The receptors stem from a human donor in good health (CMV status not recorded). Some clones in this sample may be carry-over from other donors' samples.

In its sample, this clonotype was seen many times. This sequence joins TRBV12-3 or TRBV12-4 and TRBJ2-6; D remains unclear. The CDR3 runs to 14 residues. V gave up 8 bases and J gave up 0 bases, with 8 bases separating them. This CDR3 reads CASGEASGANVLTF. The CDR3 DNA is TGTGCCAGCGGCGAGGCCTCTGGGGCCAACGTCCTGACTTTC.

The gene calls are TRBV7-7 and TRBJ2-2; D is perhaps TRBD2 (5 bases). Germline loops: CDR1 SSHAT, CDR2 FNYEAQ (reference sequence). Trimming pared 3 bases from V and 3 bases from J, leaving 17 bases between. The CDR3 covers 17 residues. CDR3 loop: CASSLIVGAEHTGELFF. CDR3 nucleotide sequence: TGTGCCAGCAGCTTGATAGTCGGAGCGGAACACACCGGGGAGCTGTTTTTT. The variable domain in full, with the rest retrieved from reference TRBV7-7 and TRBJ2-2, is GAGVSQSPRYKVTKRGQDVTLRCDPISSHATLYWYQQALGQGPEFLTYFNYEAQPDKSGLPSDRFSAERPEGSISTLTIQRTEQRDSAMYRCASSLIVGAEHTGELFFGEGSRLTVL.

This clonotype was seen ten or more times. The chain recombines TRBV7-2 with TRBJ1-5; 12 positions match TRBD1. Trimming removed 5 bases from V and 7 bases from J; junction bases left unmatched: 6. The CDR3 runs to 15 residues. CDR1 SGHTA and CDR2 FQGNSA come from the germline V gene. CDR3 DNA sequence: TGTGCCAGCAGCGGGACAGGGGGCGCAAAACAGCCCCAGCATTTT. It is translated as CASSGTGGAKQPQHF. Looking up the rest from reference TRBV7-2 and TRBJ1-5 gives the full variable domain: GAGVSQSPSNKVTEKGKDVELRCDPISGHTALYWYRQSLGQGLEFLIYFQGNSAPDKSGLPSDRFSAERTGGSVSTLTIQRTQQEDSAVYLCASSGTGGAKQPQHFGDGTRLSIL.

This clonotype has at least ten counts. The rearrangement uses TRBV7-9 and TRBJ2-1; 8 bases align to TRBD2. With V trimmed by 10 bases and J by 8 bases, 10 bases remained unmatched. The CDR3 is 13 residues long. Germline CDR1 is SEHNR and CDR2 is FQNEAQ (reference sequence). DNA of the CDR3: TGTGCCATCCGGGGGGGAAGACTCGATGAGCAGTTCTTC. Translation gives CAIRGGRLDEQFF. The full variable domain, in which reference TRBV7-9 and TRBJ2-1 provide the parts outside the CDR3, is DTGVSQNPRHKITKRGQNVTFRCDPISEHNRLYWYRQTLGQGPEFLTYFQNEAQLEKSRLLSDRFSAERPKGSFSTLEIQRTEQGDSAMYLCAIRGGRLDEQFFGPGTRLTVL.

This clonotype was seen a handful of times. This chain joins TRBV2 and TRBJ2-1; D remains unclear. CDR3 length equals 14 residues. Germline CDR1 SNHLY, CDR2 FYNNEI. The V end lost 7 bases, the J end lost 3 bases, and 13 bases lay between the germline ends. CDR3 sequence reads: CASMETSLYNEQFF. The CDR3 DNA sequence: TGTGCCAGCATGGAAACGTCCCTCTACAATGAGCAGTTCTTC.

This clonotype appeared many times. The chain joins TRBV7-2 to TRBJ1-6; TRBD1 aligns across 7 bases. The germline V gene encodes CDR1 SGHTA and CDR2 FQGNSA. The CDR3 runs to 17 residues. With 5 bases clipped from V and 7 bases from J, the junction kept 14 bases outside the gene matches. The DNA of the CDR3 is TGTGCCAGCAGCCAAGGGACTCTCGGACAGGTCAATTCACCCCTCCACTTT. It is translated as CASSQGTLGQVNSPLHF.

The rearrangement joins TRBV5-1 to TRBJ2-2; the D gene is possibly TRBD1 (6 bases). Germline V CDR1 and CDR2: SGHRS, YFSETQ. V lost 0 bases to trimming and J lost 6 bases, with 9 bases between them. The CDR3 is 14 amino acids. The CDR3 DNA sequence: TGCGCCAGCAGCTTGGGGGACAAATCCGGGGAGCTGTTTTTT. This translates into CASSLGDKSGELFF.

This clonotype was seen a handful of times. The CDR3 region has the DNA TGTGCCAGCAGTTCGGGCGGGTCATCGGCCGGGGAGCTGTTTTTT. This encodes CASSSGGSSAGELFF. The chain links TRBV12-3 or TRBV12-4 to TRBJ2-2; weak D call: TRBD2 (5 bases). Trimming took off 4 bases at V and 6 bases at J, with 15 bases between the two ends. The CDR3 runs to 15 residues.

J is TRBJ1-1 and V is TRBV29-1; 7 bases map to TRBD1. CDR1 and CDR2 (germline): SQVTM, ANQGSEA. The CDR3 spans 14 residues. V lost 6 bases and J lost 5; bases outside the gene matches: 12. The CDR3 coding sequence is TGCAGCGTCCTACGACAGGGAGTCGCAACTGAAGCTTTCTTT. Its translation: CSVLRQGVATEAFF.

At least ten counts were recorded for this clonotype. The junction does not match germline at one end; this may be a read error. DNA for the CDR3: TGTGCCAGCAGCTTCCCCGGGGGGGAGACCCAGTACTTC. It codes for CASSFPGGETQYF. The V call is TRBV5-1, the J call TRBJ2-5, with 7 bases lining up with TRBD2. CDR3 length: 13 residues. The germline V gene encodes CDR1 SGHRS and CDR2 YFSETQ. Complete variable domain (other parts from reference TRBV5-1 and TRBJ2-5): KAGVTQTPRYLIKTRGQQVTLSCSPISGHRSVSWYQQTPGQGLQFLFEYFSETQRNKGNFPGRFSGRQFSNSRSEMNVSTLELGDSALYLCASSFPGGETQYFGPGTRLLVL.

The chain uses TRBV7-2 and TRBJ2-7; D could derive from TRBD1 or TRBD2 (7 bases each). CDR1 is SGHTA and CDR2 is FQGNSA in the germline V gene. This CDR3 contains 18 residues. Trimming removed 5 bases from V and 0 bases from J, with 23 bases in between. CDR3 loop: CASSPRGQGGPSSYEQYF. The CDR3 region has the DNA TGTGCCAGCAGCCCCCGGGGGCAGGGGGGGCCCAGCTCCTACGAGCAGTACTTC.

This chain joins TRBV12-3 or TRBV12-4 and TRBJ1-2; D possibly corresponds to TRBD1 (5 bases). This CDR3 has 17 amino acids. Trimming cost V 4 bases and J 3 bases, with 21 bases left between them. CDR3 DNA sequence: TGTGCCAGCAGTTCTCCCCGTTCAGGGACGTCAGACTATGGCTACACCTTC. Its protein product is CASSSPRSGTSDYGYTF.

This clonotype was counted many times. The genes are TRBV7-2 and TRBJ2-7; D uncertain. With 5 bases removed from V and 0 bases from J, the gap between germline ends came to 17 bases. The CDR3 sequence is 16 residues long. Germline CDR1 reads SGHTA; CDR2 reads FQGNSA. The CDR3 nucleotides are TGTGCCAGCAGCCCAAACTCCGGCGGACCCTCCTACGAGCAGTACTTC. Its protein is CASSPNSGGPSYEQYF.

This clonotype was counted many times. The V and J genes are TRBV7-8 and TRBJ2-3; 8 bases agree with TRBD1. This CDR3 region has 15 residues. The germline V gene encodes CDR1 SGHVS and CDR2 FQNEAQ. V was pared by 1 base and J by 0 bases, with 0 bases of the junction left unmatched. CDR3 coding DNA: TGTGCCAGCAGCTTAGGGACAGGGAGCACAGATACGCAGTATTTT. Residues: CASSLGTGSTDTQYF.

The table lists this clonotype with many counts. The V call is TRBV12-3 or TRBV12-4, the J call TRBJ2-3; D perhaps matches TRBD1 (7 bases). The V end was cut by 5 bases, the J end by 8 bases, with 11 bases between. The CDR3 loop spans 12 amino acids. The CDR3 is CASSPGGSTQYF. For the CDR3, the DNA is TGTGCCAGCAGTCCAGGGGGGAGTACGCAGTATTTT.

This clonotype was found many times. V gene TRBV7-2 combines with J gene TRBJ2-1; 10 nucleotides agree with TRBD2. Trimming cost V 1 base and J 7 bases; bases outside gene matches: 10. CDR3 length equals 17 residues. Germline CDR1 is SGHTA and CDR2 is FQGNSA. The CDR3 sequence is CASSLGLGLAGANEQFF. The DNA of the CDR3 is TGTGCCAGCAGCTTAGGTCTTGGGCTAGCGGGGGCAAATGAGCAGTTCTTC.

This clonotype has a handful of counts. The J gene is TRBJ2-6, the V gene TRBV6-6, with a possible D match to TRBD2 (6 bases). Germline CDR1 and CDR2: MNHNY and SVGAGI (reference sequence). The germline V and J ends were trimmed by 2 bases and 4 bases, with 9 bases remaining between them. This CDR3 comprises 15 residues. CDR3 in amino acids: CASSYTGEGANVLTF. The CDR3, as DNA: TGTGCCAGCAGTTACACGGGGGAAGGGGCCAACGTCCTGACTTTC.

This clonotype was seen a few times. The chain joins TRBV4-3 to TRBJ2-7; no firm D call. Per the germline V gene, CDR1 is LGHNA and CDR2 is YSLEER. The CDR3 runs to 16 residues. V was shortened by 1 base and J by 2 bases, with 15 bases between the two germline ends. CDR3 residues: CASSQGSQYFTYEQYF. CDR3 nucleotide sequence: TGCGCCAGCAGCCAAGGAAGCCAATACTTCACCTACGAGCAGTACTTC.

V and J are TRBV7-9 and TRBJ2-3, with D tentatively TRBD1 or TRBD2 (5 bases each). This CDR3 has 13 amino acids. Trimming removed 11 bases at V and 1 base at J, with 13 bases between. Germline V gene lookup returns CDR1 SEHNR and CDR2 FQNEAQ (reference sequence). The CDR3 spells CAVRGRGTDTQYF. In nucleotides, the CDR3 is TGTGCCGTGAGGGGCAGGGGCACAGATACGCAGTATTTT.

This clonotype came up a few times. The chain employs TRBV10-3 and TRBJ1-3; unclear D gene. Per the germline V gene, CDR1 is ENHRY and CDR2 is SYGVKD. V lost 8 bases and J lost 2, with 7 bases in between. This CDR3 has 12 amino acids. CDR3 DNA sequence: TGTGCCATCCGGCCGCCTGGAAACACCATATATTTT. It encodes CAIRPPGNTIYF.

This clonotype was counted ten times or more. The chain is built from TRBV7-6 and TRBJ2-5, with TRBD1 matching over 7 bases. V lost 4 bases and J lost 7; bases outside the gene matches: 12. Germline V gene sequence: CDR1 SGHVS, CDR2 FNYEAQ. The CDR3 runs 15 residues. The CDR3 DNA sequence: TGTGCCAGCAGCTCCTTGGGACAGCTTCTGGGGACCCAGTACTTC. Protein product: CASSSLGQLLGTQYF.

This clonotype has more than one count but fewer than ten. The rearrangement joins TRBV2 to TRBJ1-1; D uncertain. The CDR3 spans 15 residues. From germline, CDR1 is SNHLY and CDR2 FYNNEI. The V and J ends lost 0 bases and 5 bases respectively, with 13 bases between them. This chain's CDR3 is CASSEALNRGTEAFF. The CDR3 nucleotides read TGTGCCAGCAGTGAAGCGCTTAACCGAGGGACTGAAGCTTTCTTT.

This clonotype was observed a handful of times. The chain employs TRBV27 and TRBJ2-7; either TRBD1 or TRBD2 may fit D (6 bases each). CDR1 and CDR2 from the germline V gene are MNHEY and SMNVEV (reference sequence). Trimming removed 4 bases at V and 6 bases at J, with 13 bases between. The CDR3 sequence is 13 residues long. For the CDR3, the DNA is TGTGCCAGCAGTTCAAGAGGGGGAGGCGAGCAGTACTTC. Amino acid sequence: CASSSRGGGEQYF.

The chain's CDR3 is CASSSSWSEAFF. The CDR3 DNA reads TGTGCCAGCAGCTCCTCCTGGTCTGAAGCTTTCTTT. This rearrangement joins TRBV7-9 to TRBJ1-1; D is uncertain. The V gene's germline CDR1 is SEHNR and CDR2 FQNEAQ (reference sequence). The CDR3 spans 12 residues. V dropped 4 bases and J dropped 6 bases, with 9 bases sitting between them.

V is TRBV6-5 and J is TRBJ2-1, with D possibly being TRBD1 or TRBD2 (5 bases each). V lost 1 base to trimming and J lost 2 bases, with 9 bases between them. This CDR3 region has 15 residues. Germline V gene sequence: CDR1 MNHEY, CDR2 SVGAGI. CDR3 residues: CASSYFGDPYNEQFF. The CDR3 DNA sequence: TGTGCCAGCAGTTACTTCGGGGACCCCTACAATGAGCAGTTCTTC.

J is TRBJ1-6 and V is TRBV18; D perhaps matches TRBD1 (5 bases). Germline V CDR1 and CDR2: KGHSH, LQKENI. The germline V and J ends were trimmed by 3 bases and 7 bases, with 10 bases remaining between them. The CDR3 has 14 amino acids. The CDR3 DNA sequence: TGTGCCAGCTCACCCCTGACAGCAAATTCACCCCTCCACTTT. This translates into CASSPLTANSPLHF.

The rearrangement uses TRBV28 and TRBJ1-4; no definite D call. The V and J ends lost 9 bases and 0 bases respectively, with 11 bases between them. Germline V gene lookup returns CDR1 MDHEN and CDR2 SYDVKM. The CDR3 sequence is 14 residues long. The CDR3 sequence: CASTSGSTNEKLFF. CDR3 nucleotides: TGTGCCAGTACAAGCGGGTCAACTAATGAAAAACTGTTTTTT.

The chain uses TRBV2 and TRBJ2-7, with a weak D call TRBD1 (6 bases). Trimming shortened V by 1 base and J by 0 bases, and 7 bases separated the two germline ends. This CDR3 spans 14 amino acids. The germline V gene encodes CDR1 SNHLY and CDR2 FYNNEI. The CDR3 DNA reads as TGTGCCAGCAGTGAAGGCAGGGGCTCCTACGAGCAGTACTTC. It encodes CASSEGRGSYEQYF.

This clonotype was counted only a few times. The chain couples TRBV7-2 to TRBJ1-3; TRBD1 matches 8 bases. Germline lookup yields CDR1 SGHTA and CDR2 FQGNSA. This CDR3 region has 15 residues. With V trimmed by 5 bases and J by 4 bases, 7 bases remained unmatched. CDR3 bases: TGTGCCAGCAGCCTGGCAGGGGGCGCGGGAAACACCATATATTTT. It encodes CASSLAGGAGNTIYF.

In its sample, this clonotype was seen a few times. This rearrangement joins TRBV5-1 to TRBJ2-4; D is perhaps TRBD1 (8 bases). V was clipped by 4 bases and J by 8 bases, with 16 bases between them. Germline V gene lookup returns CDR1 SGHRS and CDR2 YFSETQ. The CDR3 runs 14 residues. The CDR3 sequence is CASSPRQGRDIQYF. For the CDR3, the DNA is TGCGCCAGCAGCCCACGACAGGGGAGGGACATTCAGTACTTC.

Ten or more counts support this clonotype. This chain uses TRBV12-3 or TRBV12-4 with TRBJ1-6; D unclear. The CDR3 has 15 amino acids. The V gene lost 6 bases and the J gene lost 0 bases, with 9 bases spanning the gap. The CDR3 bases are TGTGCCAGCAGAAGGAGGAGCTCCTATAATTCACCCCTCCACTTT. Its translation: CASRRRSSYNSPLHF.

V gene TRBV10-3 combines with J gene TRBJ2-5, with 7 bases matching TRBD1. V lost 2 bases, J lost 8 bases, and 8 bases stayed unmatched. The CDR3 runs to 14 residues. Germline V gene data show CDR1 as ENHRY and CDR2 as SYGVKD. CDR3 DNA: TGTGCCATCAGTGAGCAGGCGACAGGGCAAACCCAGTACTTC. This translates into CAISEQATGQTQYF.